One sample yielded the 25 T cell receptor beta chains listed below, sequenced in a study of shared clonotypes between healthy human individuals. The protocol was immunoSEQ multiplex PCR, while the TCRdb copy is restricted to in-frame clones and leaves out a portion. The sample has approximately 1,000,000 clones, 60% to 80% seen once. What was sequenced was memory CD4+ T cells from PBMCs. The sample's subset: CD45RA-negative fraction. The receptors stem from a man between 18 and 35 years old in good health. Some clones in this sample may be carry-over from other donors' samples.

This clone occurred once. The rearrangement joins TRBV18 to TRBJ2-7, with D hard to call. The V gene lost 3 bases and the J gene lost 6 bases, with 15 bases spanning the gap. Germline loops: CDR1 KGHSH, CDR2 LQKENI. The CDR3 is 14 residues long. DNA of the CDR3: TGTGCCAGCTCACCGATATTGGCCTTCGGCGAGCAGTACTTC. It is translated as CASSPILAFGEQYF.

J is TRBJ2-2 and V is TRBV28; TRBD2 agrees at 8 bases. The CDR3 totals 16 residues. Germline V gene data show CDR1 as MDHEN and CDR2 as SYDVKM. V shed 5 bases, J shed 1 base, and the junction held 6 bases outside the gene matches. The CDR3 DNA reads TGTGCCAGCAGTACCCGACTAGCGAGGAACACCGGGGAGCTGTTTTTT. Translating gives CASSTRLARNTGELFF.

Regarding this clone: Possible read error: a much larger clone is one base away. The sample holds other DNA sequences that translate to the same CDR3. The gene calls are TRBV5-1 and TRBJ1-2, with no clear D. The CDR3 runs to 13 residues. Per germline, CDR1 SGHRS and CDR2 YFSETQ. The V end lost 0 bases, the J end lost 2 bases, and 5 bases lay between the germline ends. The DNA for the CDR3 is TGCGCCAGCAGCTTGGGACGGAACTATGGCTACACCTTC. It translates to CASSLGRNYGYTF.

CDR3 region: CASTRTGEETQYF. The CDR3 DNA follows: TGTGCCAGCACCCGGACAGGGGAAGAGACCCAGTACTTC. This chain links TRBV6-6 with TRBJ2-5, with 9 positions matching TRBD1. The CDR3 contains 13 residues. Germline trimming cut 7 bases from V and 3 bases from J; bases unmatched to any gene: 3. Looked up from germline, CDR1 is MNHNY and CDR2 is SVGAGI (reference sequence).

This clone was found a few times. CDR3 coding DNA: TGCGCCAGCAGCCCGAACGCGGGTTCTCACGAGCAGTACTTC. This gives the protein CASSPNAGSHEQYF. V gene TRBV5-1 combines with J gene TRBJ2-7; the D gene is possibly TRBD2 (5 bases). V shed 4 bases and J shed 5 bases, with 16 bases lying between them. The germline gives CDR1 SGHRS, CDR2 YFSETQ. The CDR3 extends over 14 amino acids.

Notes on this clone: Other DNA sequences of this sample code for an identical CDR3. The CDR3 here is CASSLVMNTEAFF. The CDR3 DNA follows: TGTGCCAGCAGCTTGGTCATGAACACTGAAGCTTTCTTT. The chain uses TRBV5-4 and TRBJ1-1; no clear D gene. This CDR3 spans 13 amino acids. Per the germline V gene, CDR1 is SGHNT and CDR2 is YYREEE (reference sequence). The V gene lost 0 bases and the J gene lost 0 bases, with 3 bases spanning the gap.

Of note for this clone: Other DNA sequences of this sample code for an identical CDR3. The genes are TRBV19 and TRBJ1-5; 9 bases fit TRBD1. The V segment lost 5 bases and the J segment 7 bases; nucleotides outside the gene matches: 3. The length of the CDR3 is 13 residues. Germline lookup yields CDR1 LNHDA and CDR2 SQIVND (reference sequence). CDR3 sequence reads: CASSGTGRQPQHF. The CDR3 DNA reads as TGTGCCAGTAGTGGGACAGGGCGGCAGCCCCAGCATTTT.

V gene TRBV30 combines with J gene TRBJ1-5; no reliable D call. V lost 5 bases and J 0 bases, leaving 14 bases between the germline ends. The CDR3 contains 15 residues. Germline values: CDR1 GTSNPN, CDR2 SVGIG (reference sequence). CDR3 sequence reads: CAWGRSGNSNQPQHF. In DNA form, the CDR3 reads TGTGCCTGGGGTAGAAGCGGGAATAGCAATCAGCCCCAGCATTTT. The full variable domain, completed using reference TRBV30 and TRBJ1-5, is SQTIHQWPATLVQPVGSPLSLECTVEGTSNPNLYWYRQAAGRGLQLLFYSVGIGQISSEVPQNLSASRPQDRQFILSSKKLLLSDSGFYLCAWGRSGNSNQPQHFGDGTRLSIL.

The rearrangement links TRBV19 to TRBJ2-2; TRBD1 matches at 10 bases. The V gene end was trimmed by 4 bases and the J gene end by 6 bases; junction bases not matched to a gene: 2. Germline values: CDR1 LNHDA, CDR2 SQIVND (reference sequence). The CDR3 spans 14 residues. CDR3 nucleotide sequence: TGTGCCAGTAGTAGGGACAGGGGTCCCGGGGAGCTGTTTTTT. This gives the protein CASSRDRGPGELFF.

This clone was observed a handful of times. This chain links TRBV15 with TRBJ1-2, with D possibly TRBD1 on 6 matching bases. The CDR3 contains 13 residues. The V end was cut by 1 base, the J end by 8 bases, with 11 bases between. Germline loops: CDR1 LNHNV, CDR2 YYDKDF (reference sequence). CDR3 coding DNA: TGTGCCACCAGCAGAGGAGCAGGGGAAGGCTACACCTTC. Residues: CATSRGAGEGYTF. Supplemented by reference TRBV15 and TRBJ1-2, the full variable domain reads DAMVIQNPRYQVTQFGKPVTLSCSQTLNHNVMYWYQQKSSQAPKLLFHYYDKDFNNEADTPDNFQSRRPNTSFCFLDIRSPGLGDTAMYLCATSRGAGEGYTFGSGTRLTVV.

This clone was detected only a few times. The chain has TRBV7-9 and TRBJ2-7; TRBD2 is a possible D gene (5 bases). Per the germline V gene, CDR1 is SEHNR and CDR2 is FQNEAQ (reference sequence). V was trimmed by 1 base and J by 0 bases, leaving 13 bases between them. This CDR3 spans 16 amino acids. The CDR3 is CASSLVSAESSYEQYF. CDR3 DNA sequence: TGTGCCAGCAGCTTAGTGTCAGCGGAGAGCTCCTACGAGCAGTACTTC.

J is TRBJ1-1 and V is TRBV9, with 7 bases fitting TRBD1. The germline CDR1 and CDR2 sequences are SGDLS and YYNGEE. This CDR3 is 14 amino acids long. The ends lost 1 base at V and 1 base at J; junction bases unmatched: 1. The CDR3 reads CASSVQGGNTEAFF. The CDR3 coding sequence is TGTGCCAGCAGCGTACAGGGGGGGAACACTGAAGCTTTCTTT.

Comment on this clone: Within the sample, other DNA sequences also encode this same CDR3. The gene calls are TRBV20-1 and TRBJ2-5; D uncertain. The ends were cut back, 6 bases at V and 4 bases at J, with 6 bases in the middle. This CDR3 is 10 amino acids long. Germline CDR1 is DFQATT and CDR2 is SNEGSKA (reference sequence). This CDR3 is CSAFRETQYF. CDR3 nucleotide sequence: TGCAGTGCGTTTCGAGAGACCCAGTACTTC.

The chain combines TRBV30 with TRBJ1-1, with a tentative D call TRBD1 (5 bases). The V gene's germline CDR1 is GTSNPN and CDR2 SVGIG (reference sequence). V was shortened by 8 bases and J by 5 bases, with 18 bases between the two germline ends. The CDR3 contains 13 residues. The chain's CDR3 is CARGEGWGTEAFF. As DNA, the CDR3 is TGTGCCCGGGGGGAGGGCTGGGGTACTGAAGCTTTCTTT. Full variable domain (missing parts from reference TRBV30 and TRBJ1-1): SQTIHQWPATLVQPVGSPLSLECTVEGTSNPNLYWYRQAAGRGLQLLFYSVGIGQISSEVPQNLSASRPQDRQFILSSKKLLLSDSGFYLCARGEGWGTEAFFGQGTRLTVV.

Only a few counts were recorded for this clone. The chain is built from TRBV4-2 and TRBJ2-7; D not certain. Germline loops: CDR1 LGHNA, CDR2 YNFKEQ. This CDR3 has 15 residues. Trimming removed 0 bases at V and 2 bases at J, with 11 bases between. CDR3 amino acids: CASSQDMSIPYEQYF. The CDR3 DNA reads TGTGCCAGCAGCCAAGATATGTCCATCCCCTACGAGCAGTACTTC.

The J gene is TRBJ2-1, the V gene TRBV28, with D hard to call. CDR3 length equals 12 residues. The germline V gene encodes CDR1 MDHEN and CDR2 SYDVKM. Trimming pared 7 bases from V and 10 bases from J, leaving 14 bases between. CDR3 DNA sequence: TGTGCCAGCACAATCCCTAGTTTCGAGCAGTTCTTC. Encoded protein: CASTIPSFEQFF.

The chain has TRBV7-2 and TRBJ2-7; perhaps D is TRBD1 or TRBD2 (5 bases each). CDR3 length: 15 residues. Between the trimmed V and J ends, which lost 2 bases and 3 bases, there was a span of 14 bases. CDR1 is SGHTA, CDR2 FQGNSA, per germline. CDR3 residues: CASSLNSMGDYEQYF. In DNA form, the CDR3 reads TGTGCCAGCAGCTTAAATTCGATGGGGGACTACGAGCAGTACTTC.

This chain uses TRBV7-9 with TRBJ2-1; 9 nucleotides line up with TRBD1. The CDR3 spans 12 residues. The junction had 4 bases not matched to a gene; V was cut back by 5 bases and J by 11 bases. From germline, CDR1 is SEHNR and CDR2 FQNEAQ (reference sequence). As DNA, the CDR3 is TGTGCCAGCAGCCCCGGACAGGGGAAGCAGTTCTTC. This codes for CASSPGQGKQFF.

The genes are TRBV5-1 and TRBJ2-3; possibly TRBD1 for D (5 bases). CDR1 and CDR2 (germline): SGHRS, YFSETQ. This CDR3 comprises 17 residues. The V end was cut by 0 bases, the J end by 1 base, with 15 bases between. CDR3 DNA: TGCGCCAGCAGCTTGGTTTGGCAGGGTCCCCGCACAGATACGCAGTATTTT. It is translated as CASSLVWQGPRTDTQYF. Full variable domain (missing parts from reference TRBV5-1 and TRBJ2-3): KAGVTQTPRYLIKTRGQQVTLSCSPISGHRSVSWYQQTPGQGLQFLFEYFSETQRNKGNFPGRFSGRQFSNSRSEMNVSTLELGDSALYLCASSLVWQGPRTDTQYFGPGTRLTVL.

The chain has TRBV5-1 and TRBJ2-1, with D maybe TRBD2 (6 bases). The CDR3 spans 15 residues. Germline values: CDR1 SGHRS, CDR2 YFSETQ. The ends were cut back, 0 bases at V and 8 bases at J, with 15 bases in the middle. The CDR3 nucleotides are TGCGCCAGCAGCTTGGATCCGGGAGTTGGGGATGAGCAGTTCTTC. This codes for CASSLDPGVGDEQFF.

The V call is TRBV7-6, the J call TRBJ2-5; 10 nucleotides line up with TRBD2. CDR3 length equals 14 residues. The germline V gene encodes CDR1 SGHVS and CDR2 FNYEAQ. The junction had 3 bases not matched to a gene; V was cut back by 6 bases and J by 2 bases. The CDR3, as DNA: TGTGCCAGCAGAAGGACTAGCGGACAAGAGACCCAGTACTTC. This encodes CASRRTSGQETQYF. Full variable domain (rest looked up from reference TRBV7-6 and TRBJ2-5): GAGVSQSPRYKVTKRGQDVALRCDPISGHVSLYWYRQALGQGPEFLTYFNYEAQQDKSGLPNDRFSAERPEGSISTLTIQRTEQRDSAMYRCASRRTSGQETQYFGPGTRLLVL.

V is TRBV7-9 and J is TRBJ2-2, with D unclear. Per the germline V gene, CDR1 is SEHNR and CDR2 is FQNEAQ (reference sequence). This CDR3 has 14 residues. V was clipped by 5 bases and J by 7 bases, with 14 bases between them. For the CDR3, the DNA is TGTGCCAGCAGCCCCCTTGGGGATTACGGGGAGCTGTTTTTT. This encodes CASSPLGDYGELFF.

This chain uses TRBV9 with TRBJ1-4; no firm D call. The CDR3 has 14 residues. CDR1 is SGDLS and CDR2 is YYNGEE in the germline V gene. Between the trimmed V and J ends, which lost 9 bases and 5 bases, there was a span of 17 bases. The CDR3 region has the DNA TGTGCCAACCTCGGGTCGGCCTTAAATGAAAAACTGTTTTTT. Translating gives CANLGSALNEKLFF.

The CDR3 here is CASGPWFHEQYF. The CDR3 DNA follows: TGCGCCAGCGGACCCTGGTTTCACGAGCAGTACTTC. The rearrangement uses TRBV23-1 and TRBJ2-7; D is unclear. TRBV23-1 is labeled an ORF, and its function is uncertain. The CDR3 covers 12 residues. V was shortened by 8 bases and J by 5 bases, with 13 bases between the two germline ends.

V usage is TRBV29-1 and J usage is TRBJ1-1; 9 bases are a match to TRBD1. Trimming at V came to 6 bases and at J to 6 bases, leaving 14 bases not matched to a gene. Germline loops: CDR1 SQVTM, CDR2 ANQGSEA. The CDR3 is 15 residues long. DNA for the CDR3: TGCAGCGTCCCGGACAGGGGATTAAGAGGGGCTGAAGCTTTCTTT. It yields the protein CSVPDRGLRGAEAFF.